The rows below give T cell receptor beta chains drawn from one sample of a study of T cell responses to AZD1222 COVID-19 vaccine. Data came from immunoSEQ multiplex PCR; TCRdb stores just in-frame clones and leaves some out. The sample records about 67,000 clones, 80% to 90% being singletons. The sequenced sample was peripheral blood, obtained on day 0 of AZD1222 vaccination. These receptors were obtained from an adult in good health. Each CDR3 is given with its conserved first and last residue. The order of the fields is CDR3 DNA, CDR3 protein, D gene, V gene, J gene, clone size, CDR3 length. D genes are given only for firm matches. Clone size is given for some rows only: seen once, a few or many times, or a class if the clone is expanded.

TGTGCCAGCAGCCCCCTTCAGGGACAGGGAGGCACCGGGGAGCTGTTTTTT,CASSPLQGQGGTGELFF,TRBD1,TRBV14,TRBJ2-2,once,17
TGTGCCAGCAGGTTCCTAGCGGGAGTAGACACCGGGGAGCTGTTTTTT,CASRFLAGVDTGELFF,TRBD2,TRBV2,TRBJ2-2,NA,16
TGTGCCAGCAGCGTAGCCGGGATCAATCAGCCCCAGCATTTT,CASSVAGINQPQHF,NA,TRBV27,TRBJ1-5,NA,14
TGTGCCATCCAGAAGGGTGGCACAGATACGCAGTATTTT,CAIQKGGTDTQYF,NA,TRBV19,TRBJ2-3,NA,13
TGTGCCAGTAGTATTCCGACAGTTGGAGGCGAGCAGTACTTC,CASSIPTVGGEQYF,NA,TRBV19,TRBJ2-7,NA,14
TGTGCCAGCAGTTACACTGGACAGTCCTACGAGCAGTACTTC,CASSYTGQSYEQYF,NA,TRBV6-2/TRBV6-3,TRBJ2-7,once,14
TGTGCCAGCAGCTTGGGAAACAAGGGTACCTACGAGCAGTACTTC,CASSLGNKGTYEQYF,NA,TRBV5-5,TRBJ2-7,NA,15
TGTGCCAGCAACTCCTTGGCTGGGGGCACTGAAGCTTTCTTT,CASNSLAGGTEAFF,NA,TRBV13,TRBJ1-1,NA,14
TGTGCCAGTAGTGTACTCTTGACAGATCCTGGCTACACCTTC,CASSVLLTDPGYTF,NA,TRBV19,TRBJ1-2,NA,14
TGTGCCTGGACGAGGGGCCCAAAAGACTACGAGCAGTACTTC,CAWTRGPKDYEQYF,NA,TRBV30,TRBJ2-7,NA,14